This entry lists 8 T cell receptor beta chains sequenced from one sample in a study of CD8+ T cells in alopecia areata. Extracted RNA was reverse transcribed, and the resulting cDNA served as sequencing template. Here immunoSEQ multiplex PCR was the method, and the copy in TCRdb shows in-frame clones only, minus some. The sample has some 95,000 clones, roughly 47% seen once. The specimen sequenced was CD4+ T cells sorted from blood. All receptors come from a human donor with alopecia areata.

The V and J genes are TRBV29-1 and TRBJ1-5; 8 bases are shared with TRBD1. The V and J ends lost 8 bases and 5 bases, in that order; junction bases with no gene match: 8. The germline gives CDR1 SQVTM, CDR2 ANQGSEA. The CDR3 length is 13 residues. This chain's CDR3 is CSFTTGAHQPQHF. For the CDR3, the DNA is TGCAGCTTTACGACAGGGGCACATCAGCCCCAGCATTTT.

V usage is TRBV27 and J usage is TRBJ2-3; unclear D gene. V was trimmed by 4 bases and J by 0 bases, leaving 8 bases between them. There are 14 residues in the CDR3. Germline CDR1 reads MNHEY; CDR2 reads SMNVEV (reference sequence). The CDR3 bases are TGTGCCAGCAGTTCGGTAGTCAGCACAGATACGCAGTATTTT. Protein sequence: CASSSVVSTDTQYF.

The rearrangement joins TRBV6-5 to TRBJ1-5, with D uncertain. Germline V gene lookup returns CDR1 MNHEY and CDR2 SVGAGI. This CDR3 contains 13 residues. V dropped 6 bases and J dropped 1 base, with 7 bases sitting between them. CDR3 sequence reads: CASSRGSNQPQHF. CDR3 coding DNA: TGTGCCAGCAGCCGCGGCAGCAATCAGCCCCAGCATTTT.

CDR3 DNA sequence: TGTGCCAGCACCCATAGCGGGATCTACGAGCAGTACTTC. Its protein is CASTHSGIYEQYF. The V gene is TRBV25-1, the J gene TRBJ2-7, with 8 nucleotides matching TRBD2. Germline V gives CDR1 MGHDK, CDR2 SYGVNS. V shed 7 bases, J shed 3 bases, and the junction held 5 bases outside the gene matches. This CDR3 has 13 amino acids.

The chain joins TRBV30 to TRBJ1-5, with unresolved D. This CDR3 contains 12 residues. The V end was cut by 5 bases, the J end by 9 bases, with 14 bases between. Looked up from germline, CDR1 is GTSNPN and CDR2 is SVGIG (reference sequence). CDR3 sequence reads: CAWATRVGPQHF. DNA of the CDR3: TGTGCCTGGGCGACACGGGTGGGGCCCCAGCATTTT. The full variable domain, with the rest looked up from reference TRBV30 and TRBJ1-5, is SQTIHQWPATLVQPVGSPLSLECTVEGTSNPNLYWYRQAAGRGLQLLFYSVGIGQISSEVPQNLSASRPQDRQFILSSKKLLLSDSGFYLCAWATRVGPQHFGDGTRLSIL.

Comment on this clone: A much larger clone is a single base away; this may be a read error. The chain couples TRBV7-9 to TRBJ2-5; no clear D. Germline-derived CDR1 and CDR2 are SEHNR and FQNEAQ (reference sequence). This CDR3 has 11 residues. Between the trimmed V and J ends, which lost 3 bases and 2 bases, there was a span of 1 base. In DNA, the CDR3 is TGTGCCAGCAGCTTGCAAGAGACCCAGTACTTC. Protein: CASSLQETQYF.

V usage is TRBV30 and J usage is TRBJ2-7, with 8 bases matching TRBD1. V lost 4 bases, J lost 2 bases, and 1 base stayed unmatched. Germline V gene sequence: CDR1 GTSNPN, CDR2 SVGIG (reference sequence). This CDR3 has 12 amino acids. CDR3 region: CAWTGGPYEQYF. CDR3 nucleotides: TGTGCCTGGACAGGGGGCCCCTACGAGCAGTACTTC.

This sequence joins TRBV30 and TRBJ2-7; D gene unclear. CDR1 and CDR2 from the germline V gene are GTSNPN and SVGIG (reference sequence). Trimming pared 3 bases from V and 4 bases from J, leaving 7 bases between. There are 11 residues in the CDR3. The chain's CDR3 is CAWRADYEQYF. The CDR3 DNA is TGTGCCTGGAGAGCCGATTACGAGCAGTACTTC.